Included here is one TCR beta chain sequence, with context. The CDR3 is 15 residues long. CDR1 LGHNA and CDR2 YNFKEQ come from the germline V gene. V lost 3 bases to trimming and J lost 1 base, with 11 bases between them. This sample stems from a study of cytomegalovirus exposure and HLA in healthy donors. Study as a whole: Among the 400 or so donors who were genotyped, about 86% fell in the genetic ancestry cluster that is associated with self-reported Caucasian donors.

The PCR had 60 Vbeta and 13 Jbeta primers. The table came from immunoSEQ multiplex PCR; TCRdb's copy has only in-frame clones and leaves some out. The sample shows around 100,000 clones, and 3.5% to 4.5% sits with its ten largest clones. The specimen was PBMCs. The genes are TRBV4-2 and TRBJ2-3, with D tentatively TRBD2 (6 bases). The sequence came from a man aged 30 to 45 in good health and CMV-seronegative. CDR3 DNA sequence: TGTGCCAGCAGCCATGGGGAGGCGGGCACAGATACGCAGTATTTT. As protein: CASSHGEAGTDTQYF.